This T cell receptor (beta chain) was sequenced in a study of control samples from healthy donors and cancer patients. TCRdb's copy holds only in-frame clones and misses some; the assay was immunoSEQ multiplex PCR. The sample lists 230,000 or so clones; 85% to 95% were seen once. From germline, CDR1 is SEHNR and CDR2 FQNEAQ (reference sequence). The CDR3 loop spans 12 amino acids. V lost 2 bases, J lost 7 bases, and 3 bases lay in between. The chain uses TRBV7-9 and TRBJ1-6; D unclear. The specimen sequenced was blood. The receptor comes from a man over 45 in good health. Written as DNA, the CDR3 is TGTGCCAGCAGCTTAACCAATTCACCCCTCCACTTT. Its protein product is CASSLTNSPLHF.